This TCR beta chain stems from a study of neurological immune-mediated disorders. This clonotype was detected many times. The antigen is undetermined. The CDR3 loop spans 14 amino acids. The V end was cut by 0 bases, the J end by 6 bases, with 10 bases between. Germline V gene data show CDR1 as SGHRS and CDR2 as YFSETQ. The authors made cDNA by 5'RACE with 10-nucleotide random UMIs. TCRdb reanalysed the 5' RACE reads using MiXCR and keeps one entry per CDR3 protein. The table has 53,000 or so distinct CDR3 sequences, approximately 8.4% seen once. Stated time point: longitudinal time-point 3. Points from the study as a whole: TCR clonal expansion peaked in HTLV-1-associated myelopathy patients and was lowest in multiple sclerosis patients.

This sequence originates from a middle-aged woman in good health. This chain connects TRBV5-1 to TRBJ2-4; D tentatively reads TRBD1 or TRBD2 (5 bases each). The sequenced sample consisted of PBMCs. The CDR3 DNA follows: TGCGCCAGCAGCTTGGGCCAGAGGGGAAACATTCAGTACTTC. Residues: CASSLGQRGNIQYF.